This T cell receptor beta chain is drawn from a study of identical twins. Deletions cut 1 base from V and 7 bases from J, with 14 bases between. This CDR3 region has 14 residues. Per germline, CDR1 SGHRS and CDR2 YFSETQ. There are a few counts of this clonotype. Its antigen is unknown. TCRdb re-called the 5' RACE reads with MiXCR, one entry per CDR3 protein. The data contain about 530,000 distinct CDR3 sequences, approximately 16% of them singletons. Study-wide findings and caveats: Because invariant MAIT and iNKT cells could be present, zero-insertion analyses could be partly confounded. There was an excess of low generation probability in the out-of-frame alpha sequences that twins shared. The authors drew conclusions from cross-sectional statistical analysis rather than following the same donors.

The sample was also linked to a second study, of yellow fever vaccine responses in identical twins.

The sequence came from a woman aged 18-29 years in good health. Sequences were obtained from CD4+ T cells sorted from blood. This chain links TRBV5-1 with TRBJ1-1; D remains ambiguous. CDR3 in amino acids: CASSLTEQRFEAFF. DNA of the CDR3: TGCGCCAGCAGCTTGACAGAGCAGCGCTTTGAAGCTTTCTTT.